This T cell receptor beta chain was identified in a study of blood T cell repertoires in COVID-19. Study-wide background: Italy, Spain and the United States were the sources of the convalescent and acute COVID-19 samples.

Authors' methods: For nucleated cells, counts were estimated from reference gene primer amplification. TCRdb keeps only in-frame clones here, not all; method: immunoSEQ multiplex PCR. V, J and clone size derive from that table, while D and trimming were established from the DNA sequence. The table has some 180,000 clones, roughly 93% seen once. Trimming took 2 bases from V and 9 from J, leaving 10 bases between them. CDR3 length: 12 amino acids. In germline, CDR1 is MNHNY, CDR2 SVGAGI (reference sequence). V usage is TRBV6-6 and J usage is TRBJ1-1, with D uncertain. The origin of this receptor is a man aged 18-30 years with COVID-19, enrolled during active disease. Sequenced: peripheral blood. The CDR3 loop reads CASSYEEYQAFF. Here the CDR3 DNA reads TGTGCCAGCAGTTACGAGGAATATCAAGCTTTCTTT.